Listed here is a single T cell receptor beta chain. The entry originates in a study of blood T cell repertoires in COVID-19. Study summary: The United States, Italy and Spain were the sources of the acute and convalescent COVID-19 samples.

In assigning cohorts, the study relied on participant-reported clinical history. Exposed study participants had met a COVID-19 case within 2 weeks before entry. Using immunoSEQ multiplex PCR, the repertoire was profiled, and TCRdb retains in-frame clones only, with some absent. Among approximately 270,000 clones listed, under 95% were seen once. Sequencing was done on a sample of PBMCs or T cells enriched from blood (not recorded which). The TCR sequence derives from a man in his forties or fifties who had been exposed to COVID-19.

The CDR3 DNA follows: TGTGCCAGCAGTCGAGATGGGGAACAGGAGCAGCCCCAGCATTTT. This gives the protein CASSRDGEQEQPQHF. V usage is TRBV28 and J usage is TRBJ1-5; D perhaps matches TRBD1 (5 bases). CDR1 is MDHEN, CDR2 SYDVKM, per germline. V was pared by 5 bases and J by 7 bases, with 18 bases between. The CDR3 length is 15 residues.